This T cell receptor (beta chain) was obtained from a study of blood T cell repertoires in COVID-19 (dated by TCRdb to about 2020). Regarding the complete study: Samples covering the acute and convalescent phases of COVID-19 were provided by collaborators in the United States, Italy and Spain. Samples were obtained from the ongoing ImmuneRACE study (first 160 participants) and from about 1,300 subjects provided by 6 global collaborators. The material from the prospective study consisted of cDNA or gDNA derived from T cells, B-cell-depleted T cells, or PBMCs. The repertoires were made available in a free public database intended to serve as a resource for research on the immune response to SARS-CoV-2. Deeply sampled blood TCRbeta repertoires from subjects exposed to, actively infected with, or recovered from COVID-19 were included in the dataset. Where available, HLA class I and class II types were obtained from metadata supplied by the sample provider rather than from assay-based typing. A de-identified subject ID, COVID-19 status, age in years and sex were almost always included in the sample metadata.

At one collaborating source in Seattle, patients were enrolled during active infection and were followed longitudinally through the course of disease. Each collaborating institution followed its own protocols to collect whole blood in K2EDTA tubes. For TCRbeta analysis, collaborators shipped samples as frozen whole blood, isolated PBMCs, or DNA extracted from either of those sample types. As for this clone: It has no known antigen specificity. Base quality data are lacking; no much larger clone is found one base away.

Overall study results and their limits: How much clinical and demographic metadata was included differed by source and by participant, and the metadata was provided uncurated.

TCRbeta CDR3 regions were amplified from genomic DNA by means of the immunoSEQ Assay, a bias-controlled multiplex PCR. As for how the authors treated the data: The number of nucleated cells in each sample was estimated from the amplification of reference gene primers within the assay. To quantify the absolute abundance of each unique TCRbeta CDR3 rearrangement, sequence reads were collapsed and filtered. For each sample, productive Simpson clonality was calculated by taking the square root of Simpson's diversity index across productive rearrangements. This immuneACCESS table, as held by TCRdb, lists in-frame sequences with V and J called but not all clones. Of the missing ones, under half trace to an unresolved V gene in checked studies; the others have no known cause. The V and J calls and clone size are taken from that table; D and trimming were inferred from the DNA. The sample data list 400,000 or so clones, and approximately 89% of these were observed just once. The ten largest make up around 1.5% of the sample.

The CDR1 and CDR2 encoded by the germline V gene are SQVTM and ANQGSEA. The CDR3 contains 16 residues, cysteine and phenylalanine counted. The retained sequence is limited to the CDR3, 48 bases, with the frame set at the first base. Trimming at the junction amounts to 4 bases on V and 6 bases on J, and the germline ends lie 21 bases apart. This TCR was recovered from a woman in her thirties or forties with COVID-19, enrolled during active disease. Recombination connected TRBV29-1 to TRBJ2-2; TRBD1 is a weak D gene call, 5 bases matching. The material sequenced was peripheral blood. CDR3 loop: CSVVGARTFRSGELFF. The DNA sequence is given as TGCAGCGTTGTAGGGGCTAGGACATTTAGGTCCGGGGAGCTGTTTTTT.